A selection of T cell receptor beta chains follows, all from one sample in a study of T cells in localized non-small cell lung cancer. Profiling relied on immunoSEQ multiplex PCR, and the TCRdb table lists in-frame clones only, not all of them. The table shows 59,000 or so clones, with 90% to 95% occurring only once. The sample was peripheral blood, taken before any cancer treatment. These receptor sequences come from a man aged 35 to 69 with stage I lung adenocarcinoma. Each CDR3 is given with its conserved first and last residue. A D gene is named only where the DNA matches it firmly. A clone size is listed for some rows: how often the clone was seen (once, few, many), or a class if it is expanded.

size	V	D	J	CDR3	DNA
NA	TRBV18	NA	TRBJ1-1	CASSPEGRDTEAFF	TGTGCCAGCTCACCAGAGGGTCGGGACACTGAAGCTTTCTTT
NA	TRBV7-2	TRBD2	TRBJ2-1	CASSLVLAGNEQFF	TGTGCCAGCAGCTTAGTTCTAGCGGGAAATGAGCAGTTCTTC
NA	TRBV2	NA	TRBJ1-2	CASSPGQLNYGYTF	TGTGCCAGCAGTCCGGGACAACTAAACTATGGCTACACCTTC
NA	TRBV27	NA	TRBJ2-2	CASSLSVAGGTGELFF	TGTGCCAGCAGTTTATCGGTAGCCGGGGGAACCGGGGAGCTGTTTTTT
NA	TRBV27	NA	TRBJ1-5	CASSPYSNQPQHF	TGTGCCAGCAGCCCCTATAGCAATCAGCCCCAGCATTTT
NA	TRBV6-5	TRBD1	TRBJ2-2	CASSSTGGTGELFF	TGTGCCAGCAGTTCAACAGGGGGCACCGGGGAGCTGTTTTTT
NA	TRBV5-4	NA	TRBJ1-1	CASSENYAEAFF	TGTGCCAGCAGCGAAAACTATGCGGAAGCTTTCTTT
NA	TRBV4-1	NA	TRBJ1-1	CASSQQGGITEAFF	TGCGCCAGCAGCCAACAAGGAGGGATCACTGAAGCTTTCTTT
NA	TRBV9	TRBD1	TRBJ1-1	CASSVSWDRGLSTEAFF	TGTGCCAGCAGCGTATCCTGGGACAGGGGGCTTAGCACTGAAGCTTTCTTT
NA	TRBV5-1	NA	TRBJ2-2	CASSLAASGANTGELFF	TGCGCCAGCAGCTTGGCCGCGTCGGGGGCGAACACCGGGGAGCTGTTTTTT
NA	TRBV27	TRBD2	TRBJ2-1	CASSSGTSGNNEQFF	TGTGCCAGCAGTTCCGGGACTAGCGGGAACAATGAGCAGTTCTTC
NA	TRBV4-3	TRBD2	TRBJ2-2	CASSQDPGGLTGELFF	TGCGCCAGCAGCCAAGATCCGGGAGGCCTAACCGGGGAGCTGTTTTTT
NA	TRBV10-1	TRBD2	TRBJ2-1	CASSEPWTSGRSYNEQFF	TGCGCCAGCAGTGAGCCCTGGACTAGCGGGAGATCCTACAATGAGCAGTTCTTC
NA	TRBV18	NA	TRBJ1-2	CASSPPSRGQNYGYTF	TGTGCCAGCTCACCTCCCTCCCGGGGGCAAAACTATGGCTACACCTTC
NA	TRBV6-5	NA	TRBJ2-1	CASSPDSSEQFF	TGTGCCAGCAGCCCTGACTCCAGTGAGCAGTTCTTC
NA	TRBV2	TRBD1	TRBJ2-7	CATKSDRENEQYF	TGTGCCACTAAATCGGACAGGGAAAACGAGCAGTACTTC
NA	TRBV11-3	TRBD1	TRBJ2-1	CASSLDPGTVDEQFF	TGTGCCAGCAGCTTAGATCCGGGGACAGTAGATGAGCAGTTCTTC
NA	TRBV15	NA	TRBJ1-2	CATSRDLGGPGYTF	TGTGCCACCAGCAGAGATCTCGGGGGGCCTGGCTACACCTTC
NA	TRBV27	NA	TRBJ2-3	CASSLLRYGTFVVGTDTQYF	TGTGCCAGCAGTTTACTGCGTTATGGGACCTTCGTTGTAGGCACAGATACGCAGTATTTT
NA	TRBV5-4	NA	TRBJ2-1	CASSLGGGAGNEQFF	TGTGCCAGCAGCTTGGGGGGAGGAGCGGGCAATGAGCAGTTCTTC
NA	TRBV5-4	TRBD1	TRBJ2-5	CASSLTGGLETQYF	TGTGCCAGCAGCCTTACAGGGGGCTTGGAGACCCAGTACTTC
NA	TRBV18	TRBD2	TRBJ2-6	CASSRFTSGRLSSGANVLTF	TGTGCCAGCTCACGTTTTACTAGCGGGAGGCTTAGCTCTGGGGCCAACGTCCTGACTTTC
NA	TRBV4-3	TRBD1	TRBJ2-7	CASSQAIMGQTSYEQYF	TGCGCCAGCAGCCAAGCGATAATGGGACAGACATCCTACGAGCAGTACTTC
NA	TRBV19	TRBD1	TRBJ2-1	CASSRSTGAPEQFF	TGTGCCAGTAGTCGGTCAACAGGGGCCCCAGAGCAGTTCTTC
NA	TRBV6-1	TRBD1	TRBJ2-3	CASSESSGGSTDTQYF	TGTGCCAGCAGTGAATCTTCAGGGGGCAGCACAGATACGCAGTATTTT
NA	TRBV2	NA	TRBJ2-7	CASSVGSRAYEQYF	TGTGCCAGCAGTGTAGGGAGTCGGGCCTACGAGCAGTACTTC
NA	TRBV11-2	NA	TRBJ1-2	CASSDRFSNYGYTF	TGTGCCAGCAGCGACAGATTTTCTAACTATGGCTACACCTTC
NA	TRBV4-3	TRBD2	TRBJ2-1	CASSQTREGRSEQFF	TGCGCCAGCAGCCAAACTCGGGAGGGCCGAAGTGAGCAGTTCTTC
NA	TRBV15	NA	TRBJ1-5	CATSRTRGGNQPQHF	TGTGCCACCAGCAGGACCCGGGGTGGCAATCAGCCCCAGCATTTT
once	TRBV6-5	TRBD1	TRBJ1-1	CASSYKGQGMTEAFF	TGTGCCAGCAGTTACAAGGGACAGGGGATGACTGAAGCTTTCTTT
NA	TRBV7-9	NA	TRBJ2-7	CASSLGAGYEQYF	TGTGCCAGCAGCTTGGGCGCAGGGTACGAGCAGTACTTC
NA	TRBV5-1	NA	TRBJ2-7	CASRTESYEQYF	TGCGCCAGCCGTACAGAGTCCTACGAGCAGTACTTC
NA	TRBV7-2	TRBD1	TRBJ1-2	CASSLPGQALYGYTF	TGTGCCAGCAGCTTACCGGGACAGGCCCTCTATGGCTACACCTTC
NA	TRBV2	NA	TRBJ2-7	CASSGESQRGEQYF	TGTGCCAGCAGTGGGGAGTCCCAACGAGGCGAGCAGTACTTC
NA	TRBV2	NA	TRBJ2-5	CATGREHEETQYF	TGTGCCACCGGACGGGAACACGAAGAGACCCAGTACTTC
NA	TRBV28	TRBD1	TRBJ1-2	CASSLLYRGGYGYTF	TGTGCCAGCAGTTTGTTATACAGGGGAGGTTATGGCTACACCTTC
NA	TRBV7-2	NA	TRBJ2-3	CASSWTSTDTQYF	TGTGCCAGCAGCTGGACTAGCACAGATACGCAGTATTTT
NA	TRBV7-3	TRBD1	TRBJ2-6	CASSAGTGSSGANVLTF	TGTGCCAGCAGCGCCGGGACAGGGAGCTCTGGGGCCAACGTCCTGACTTTC
NA	TRBV11-3	NA	TRBJ1-4	CASSSGDEKLFF	TGTGCCAGCAGCTCTGGGGATGAAAAACTGTTTTTT
NA	TRBV10-1	NA	TRBJ2-1	CASTPSASATHNEQFF	TGCGCCAGCACCCCCTCCGCGTCAGCCACACACAATGAGCAGTTCTTC
NA	TRBV11-2	NA	TRBJ2-1	CASSVRLAQGNEQFF	TGTGCCAGCAGCGTTCGCCTTGCCCAGGGCAATGAGCAGTTCTTC
NA	TRBV9	NA	TRBJ2-7	CASSAPTPGAEQYF	TGTGCCAGCAGCGCGCCTACCCCGGGGGCCGAGCAGTACTTC
NA	TRBV20-1	NA	TRBJ1-2	CSARNYGYTF	TGCAGTGCTAGGAACTATGGCTACACCTTC
NA	TRBV5-1	TRBD1	TRBJ2-6	CASRQGIGANVLTF	TGCGCCAGCAGACAGGGGATTGGGGCCAACGTCCTGACTTTC
NA	TRBV11-2	TRBD1	TRBJ2-7	CASSLSRDSSYEQYF	TGTGCCAGCAGCTTATCAAGGGACAGTTCCTACGAGCAGTACTTC
NA	TRBV19	TRBD1	TRBJ1-2	CASSIGRGANGYTF	TGTGCCAGTAGTATTGGCAGGGGGGCGAATGGCTACACCTTC
NA	TRBV7-2	NA	TRBJ2-3	CASSKDTDTQYF	TGTGCCAGCAGCAAAGACACAGATACGCAGTATTTT
NA	TRBV6-5	NA	TRBJ1-4	CATGGLGANEKLFF	TGTGCCACCGGCGGGTTGGGAGCTAATGAAAAACTGTTTTTT
NA	TRBV19	TRBD2	TRBJ2-7	CASSTIAGGPDEQYF	TGTGCCAGTAGTACGATAGCGGGAGGGCCCGACGAGCAGTACTTC